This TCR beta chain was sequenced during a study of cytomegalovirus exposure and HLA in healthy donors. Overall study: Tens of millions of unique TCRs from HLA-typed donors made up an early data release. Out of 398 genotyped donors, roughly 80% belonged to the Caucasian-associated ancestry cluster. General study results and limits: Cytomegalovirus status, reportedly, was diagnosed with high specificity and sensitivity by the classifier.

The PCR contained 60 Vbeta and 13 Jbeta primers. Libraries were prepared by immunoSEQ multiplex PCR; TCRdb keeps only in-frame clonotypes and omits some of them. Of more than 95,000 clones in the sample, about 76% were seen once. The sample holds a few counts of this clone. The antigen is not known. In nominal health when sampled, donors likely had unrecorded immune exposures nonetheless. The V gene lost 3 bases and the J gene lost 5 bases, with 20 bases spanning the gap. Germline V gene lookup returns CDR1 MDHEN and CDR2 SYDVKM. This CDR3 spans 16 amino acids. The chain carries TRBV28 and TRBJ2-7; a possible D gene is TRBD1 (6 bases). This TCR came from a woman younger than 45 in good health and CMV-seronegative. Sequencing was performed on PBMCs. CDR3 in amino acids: CASSFRTFTGSHEQYF. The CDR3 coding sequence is TGTGCCAGCAGTTTCCGGACCTTTACAGGGTCTCACGAGCAGTACTTC. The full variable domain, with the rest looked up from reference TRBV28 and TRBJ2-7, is DVKVTQSSRYLVKRTGEKVFLECVQDMDHENMFWYRQDPGLGLRLIYFSYDVKMKEKGDIPEGYSVSREKKERFSLILESASTNQTSMYLCASSFRTFTGSHEQYFGPGTRLTVT.